These T cell receptor beta chains were read from a single sample in a study of a mutant IDH1 vaccine in newly diagnosed glioma. TCRdb's table, derived via immunoSEQ multiplex PCR, lists solely in-frame clones and lacks some. The sample comprises roughly 52,000 clones, 84% of which are singletons, and under 5% rests with the top ten. These receptors' targets are unknown. This specimen consisted of PBMCs, obtained from a glioma patient whose treatment included an IDH1 peptide vaccine. The receptors were sampled from a young woman with glioma. Each CDR3 is given with its conserved first and last residue. D genes are given only for firm matches. Expanded clones are given a class, and other clones once, few, many or no size at all.

j_call d_call clone_size v_call cdr3_nt cdr3_aa
TRBJ2-3 TRBD1 . TRBV2 TGTGCCAGCAGTGCGGGACAGCGGCACACAGATACGCAGTATTTT CASSAGQRHTDTQYF
TRBJ2-5 . . TRBV13 TGTGCCAGCAGCGTCGGACTGTGGGGGGACCGGCAAGAGACCCAGTACTTC CASSVGLWGDRQETQYF
TRBJ1-1 . . TRBV6-1 TGTGCCAGCGGAGCGGTAGCCCAGATCGGCACTGAAGCTTTCTTT CASGAVAQIGTEAFF
TRBJ2-7 TRBD1 . TRBV5-6 TGTGCCAGCAGCCTATTACAGGGGAGCTACGAGCAGTACTTC CASSLLQGSYEQYF
TRBJ1-3 TRBD1 once TRBV18 TGTGCCAGCTCACCAGGTCCTCCGACAGGGTCTGGAAACACCATATATTTT CASSPGPPTGSGNTIYF
TRBJ1-2 . . TRBV21-1 TGTGCCAGCAGCCCGCCGACAGGGGGCGCCTGGGGCTACACCTTC CASSPPTGGAWGYTF
TRBJ2-3 . . TRBV7-8 TGTGCCAGCAGCTCGCCCCATGGAGGGCTAGCAAGGACAGATACGCAGTATTTT CASSSPHGGLARTDTQYF
TRBJ2-2 . . TRBV2 TGTGCCAGCAAAGGGCAGCGTAACACCGGGGAGCTGTTTTTT CASKGQRNTGELFF
TRBJ2-7 . . TRBV5-4 TGTGCCAGCAGCCCGAGGGGCAGCCTAAGCGAGTACTTC CASSPRGSLSEYF
TRBJ1-4 TRBD1 . TRBV25-1 TGTGCCAGCACCCCCGGACAGGGGGCCGGCACTAATGAAAAACTGTTTTTT CASTPGQGAGTNEKLFF
TRBJ1-1 . . TRBV5-8 TGTGCCAGCAGCTTCTATTTGAGGGGCAGGGGCACTGAAGCTTTCTTT CASSFYLRGRGTEAFF
TRBJ2-5 TRBD2 . TRBV5-1 TGCGCCAGCAGCCGGACTAGCGGCAAAGAGACCCAGTACTTC CASSRTSGKETQYF
TRBJ1-5 . . TRBV6-5 TGTGCCAGCAGGTCTGGAAAAAGCAATCAGCCCCAGCATTTT CASRSGKSNQPQHF
TRBJ1-3 . . TRBV5-6 TGTGCCAGCAGCCCTAGGGGGGTCTCTGGAAACACCATATATTTT CASSPRGVSGNTIYF
TRBJ1-3 . . TRBV5-4 TGTGCCAGCAGCCCGGACACCGTAGAAGGAAACACCATATATTTT CASSPDTVEGNTIYF
TRBJ1-1 . . TRBV27 TGTGCCAGCAGTGCTCGACAGGCGACGAACACTGAAGCTTTCTTT CASSARQATNTEAFF
TRBJ2-3 . . TRBV19 TGTGCCAGTAGTATAGCGACCACAGATACGCAGTATTTT CASSIATTDTQYF
TRBJ2-2 TRBD1 once TRBV7-2 TGTGCCAGCAGCTCTACGGACAGGGGCAGTATCGGGGAGCTGTTTTTT CASSSTDRGSIGELFF
TRBJ2-1 TRBD1 . TRBV10-3 TGTGCCATCAGTACCGGGACAGTCTACAATGAGCAGTTCTTC CAISTGTVYNEQFF
TRBJ2-5 . . TRBV30 TGTGCCTGGATCGGGCGTGGAGAGACCCAGTACTTC CAWIGRGETQYF
TRBJ1-5 . . TRBV21-1 TGTGCCAGCAGCAAGCCCGGGACAGGGACACAGCCCCAGCATTTT CASSKPGTGTQPQHF
TRBJ1-1 . . TRBV9 TGTGCCAGCACCGTGGGGGCAGGACGCACTGAAGCTTTCTTT CASTVGAGRTEAFF
TRBJ2-1 . . TRBV7-9 TGTGCCAGCGTTCCTTCTTCCCGTAGGTGGGAGCAGTTCTTC CASVPSSRRWEQFF
TRBJ1-1 . . TRBV27 TGTGCCAGCAGTTTAAACAGCCTCACTGAAGCTTTCTTT CASSLNSLTEAFF
TRBJ2-7 . . TRBV10-1 TGCGCCAGCAGTGAAGAAGGGCTTGGCGACGAGCAGTACTTC CASSEEGLGDEQYF
TRBJ2-3 TRBD2 . TRBV5-1 TGCGCCAGCAGCCCGCATACTAGCGGGGGGTTCCGAAAAGATACGCAGTATTTT CASSPHTSGGFRKDTQYF
TRBJ2-5 . . TRBV19 TGTGCCAGTAGAAAGAGGGGCGAGGAGACCCAGTACTTC CASRKRGEETQYF
TRBJ2-7 . . TRBV27 TGTGCCAGCAGTAAGGCTAGCTCAAGGAACGAGCAGTACTTC CASSKASSRNEQYF
TRBJ2-2 TRBD2 . TRBV6-5 TGTGCCAGCAGTTACGTAGCGGGAGGGAGCACCGGGGAGCTGTTTTTT CASSYVAGGSTGELFF
TRBJ2-6 . . TRBV30 TGTGCCTGGACGGCCAGGGGGGCTGGGGCCAACGTCCTGACTTTC CAWTARGAGANVLTF
TRBJ2-7 . . TRBV11-2 TGTGCCAGCAGCTTAGTGGGCCTGTCCTACGAGCAGTACTTC CASSLVGLSYEQYF
TRBJ2-1 . . TRBV9 TGTGCCAGCAGCCCCCCGGGCCCATCCTACAATGAGCAGTTCTTC CASSPPGPSYNEQFF
TRBJ2-7 TRBD1 . TRBV29-1 TGCAGCGTTGATGGGACAGGGGGCTTCAACGAGCAGTACTTC CSVDGTGGFNEQYF
TRBJ2-7 TRBD2 . TRBV10-3 TGTGCCATCAGTGAGTCCCTAGCGGGGGACAAACAGTACTTC CAISESLAGDKQYF
TRBJ2-1 . . TRBV5-6 TGTGCCAGCAGCCCGGGGGTTGAGCAGTTCTTC CASSPGVEQFF
TRBJ2-5 TRBD1 . TRBV5-1 TGCGCCAGCAGCCCTTACCCTACAGGGGCCGGGGAGACCCAGTACTTC CASSPYPTGAGETQYF
TRBJ2-7 . . TRBV25-1 TGTGCCAGCAGTGAATGGATAGGATCCTACGAGCAGTACTTC CASSEWIGSYEQYF
TRBJ2-7 TRBD2 . TRBV10-1 TGCGCCAGCAGTTCGGGACTAGCGGGAGCTGTGTACTTC CASSSGLAGAVYF
TRBJ2-3 TRBD2 . TRBV7-2 TGTGCCAGCAGCCCTAGCGGGGGGGCAGATACGCAGTATTTT CASSPSGGADTQYF
TRBJ2-7 . . TRBV6-6 TGTGCCAGCAGCTTAAATATCTACGAGCAGTACTTC CASSLNIYEQYF
TRBJ2-7 TRBD2 . TRBV5-1 TGCGCCAGCAGCTTAGGGCTAGCGGGAACCTACTACGAGCAGTACTTC CASSLGLAGTYYEQYF
TRBJ2-2 . . TRBV30 TGTGCCTGGAGTGCCCTATTCAGAGGGAACACCGGGGAGCTGTTTTTT CAWSALFRGNTGELFF
TRBJ2-1 TRBD2 . TRBV5-1 TGCGCCAGCAGCTTGGCGGGAGGGGGGAATGAGCAGTTCTTC CASSLAGGGNEQFF
TRBJ2-7 . . TRBV19 TGTGCCAGTAGAATGACAGGACTCTCCTACGAGCAGTACTTC CASRMTGLSYEQYF
TRBJ2-1 . . TRBV7-9 TGTGCCAGCTGGCACTCCTACAATGAGCAGTTCTTC CASWHSYNEQFF
TRBJ2-1 TRBD2 once TRBV9 TGTGCCAGCAGCGTAGGGCCTAGCGGGGAGAATGAGCAGTTCTTC CASSVGPSGENEQFF
TRBJ2-4 TRBD1 . TRBV13 TGTGCCAGCAGCCCAAGGGACAGCCTAAAAAACATTCAGTACTTC CASSPRDSLKNIQYF
TRBJ2-3 TRBD2 . TRBV6-1 TGTGCCAGCAAACTAGCGGGAGTAGGAGATACGCAGTATTTT CASKLAGVGDTQYF
TRBJ1-2 TRBD1 . TRBV6-1 TGTGCCAGCAGTGAAGCGAGGACAGGGGCTGGCTACACCTTC CASSEARTGAGYTF
TRBJ1-5 TRBD1 . TRBV5-1 TGCGCCAGCAGTTTGACAGGGGCCCAGCCCCAGCATTTT CASSLTGAQPQHF